The 23 T cell receptor beta chains in this list originate from one sample, sequenced in a study of Graves' ophthalmopathy and Graves' hyperthyroidism. Amplified material comprised TCR beta CDR3 regions derived from RNA transcripts. Second-round multiplex PCR followed a first-round RT-PCR using HTBI primers. Each CDR3 protein is one row after TCRdb ran MiXCR on the multiplex PCR reads. Among a few hundred thousand distinct CDR3 sequences listed, approximately 15% were seen once. The sample consisted of peripheral blood. The receptor set was obtained from a woman under 30 with stable Graves' hyperthyroidism.

This clonotype was found many times. With a much larger clone just one base away, this may be a read error. The chain couples TRBV15 to TRBJ1-1, with unresolved D. The length of the CDR3 is 15 residues. Germline V gives CDR1 LNHNV, CDR2 YYDKDF (reference sequence). CDR3 nucleotides: TGTGCCACCAGCGGAGATCGGGCTCCGAACACTGAAGCTTTCTTT. Encoded protein: CATSGDRAPNTEAFF.

This clonotype was recorded a few times. The rearrangement links TRBV5-1 to TRBJ1-5; perhaps TRBD1 as D (6 bases). From germline, CDR1 is SGHRS and CDR2 YFSETQ. The CDR3 spans 16 residues. The V end lost 0 bases, the J end lost 2 bases, and 12 bases lay between the germline ends. The CDR3 nucleotides are TGCGCCAGCAGCTTGGGGTCTGGGGGCGGCAATCAGCCCCAGCATTTT. Protein sequence: CASSLGSGGGNQPQHF.

The sample holds a few counts of this clonotype. The chain employs TRBV28 and TRBJ1-2; D ambiguous. The CDR3 contains 14 residues. CDR1 and CDR2 from the germline V gene are MDHEN and SYDVKM. Between the trimmed V and J ends, which lost 3 bases and 3 bases, there was a span of 11 bases. Here the CDR3 DNA reads TGTGCCAGCAGTTTTTTCGGGCAGCACTATGGCTACACCTTC. Its translation: CASSFFGQHYGYTF.

The chain has TRBV27 and TRBJ1-1; TRBD1 matches 7 bases. The germline CDR1 and CDR2 sequences are MNHEY and SMNVEV (reference sequence). The CDR3 has 17 amino acids. The ends lost 4 bases at V and 6 bases at J; junction bases unmatched: 17. CDR3 nucleotides: TGTGCCAGCAGTTATCGGGCAGGTGGAGGGGGCACGGCTGAAGCTTTCTTT. This translates into CASSYRAGGGGTAEAFF.

This clonotype showed up just a few times. The V gene is TRBV4-1, the J gene TRBJ1-2; D is undetermined. V shed 1 base and J shed 8 bases, with 11 bases lying between them. Germline assignment: CDR1 MGHRA and CDR2 YSYEKL. The CDR3 has 13 amino acids. CDR3 residues: CASSQVGLGGYTF. The CDR3 DNA reads as TGCGCCAGCAGCCAAGTTGGGCTGGGCGGCTACACCTTC.

This clonotype has more than one count but fewer than ten. The V gene is TRBV20-1, the J gene TRBJ2-6; 8 bases match TRBD2. The CDR3 is 16 residues long. V lost 6 bases, J lost 0 bases, and 7 bases stayed unmatched. The germline V gene has CDR1 DFQATT and CDR2 SNEGSKA (reference sequence). The CDR3 DNA reads TGCAGTGCAGACCTAGCGGGTTCCTCTGGGGCCAACGTCCTGACTTTC. Its translation: CSADLAGSSGANVLTF.

As concerns this clonotype: A junction boundary mismatches the germline segment, possibly from a read error. The rearrangement uses TRBV20-1 and TRBJ2-7; D gene ambiguous. This CDR3 comprises 8 residues. The V gene's germline CDR1 is DFQATT and CDR2 SNEGSKA (reference sequence). The CDR3 protein is CSANPGFF. The DNA of the CDR3 is TGCAGTGCCAACCCTGGGTTTTTC.

Ten or more counts support this clonotype. The gene calls are TRBV6-1 and TRBJ1-6; D call uncertain. Per germline, CDR1 MNHNS and CDR2 SASEGT. The ends were cut back, 6 bases at V and 9 bases at J, with 12 bases in the middle. The CDR3 has 13 residues. CDR3 nucleotides: TGTGCCAGCAGCCAAGACACTGTTTCACCCCTCCACTTT. This gives the protein CASSQDTVSPLHF.

This clonotype was counted at least ten times. The chain employs TRBV11-2 and TRBJ2-2; D is undetermined. This CDR3 contains 14 residues. CDR1 and CDR2 from the germline V gene are SGHAT and FQNNGV. The V end lost 4 bases, the J end lost 2 bases, and 8 bases lay between the germline ends. Here the CDR3 DNA reads TGTGCCAGCAGCTCCCAACTAAACACCGGGGAGCTGTTTTTT. This sequence encodes CASSSQLNTGELFF.

This chain connects TRBV7-2 to TRBJ2-7, with TRBD1 matching over 9 bases. Losses at the gene ends were 6 bases for V and 3 bases for J; bases not matched to a gene: 6. The CDR3 covers 14 residues. Germline CDR1 SGHTA, CDR2 FQGNSA. In nucleotides, the CDR3 is TGTGCCAGCAGTGACCCGGGACAGGGCTACGAGCAGTACTTC. This translates into CASSDPGQGYEQYF.

In this sample, this clonotype turned up many times. The chain recombines TRBV6-2 or TRBV6-3 with TRBJ1-5; tentative D call: TRBD1 (5 bases). CDR1 and CDR2 from the germline V gene are MNHEY and SVGEGT. The V end was cut by 5 bases, the J end by 2 bases, with 16 bases between. The CDR3 length is 16 residues. CDR3 protein: CASSRTIRLGNQPQHF. In nucleotides, the CDR3 is TGTGCCAGCAGTAGGACAATTCGATTGGGCAATCAGCCCCAGCATTTT.

This clonotype was recorded many times. This rearrangement joins TRBV7-8 to TRBJ1-2; D uncertain. Trimming took off 5 bases at V and 4 bases at J, with 17 bases between the two ends. CDR1 and CDR2 (germline): SGHVS, FQNEAQ. CDR3 length equals 15 residues. The chain's CDR3 is CASSPGPLAPYGYTF. Here the CDR3 DNA reads TGTGCCAGCAGCCCGGGCCCCCTAGCCCCCTATGGCTACACCTTC.

This clonotype occurred many times. V gene TRBV6-1 combines with J gene TRBJ2-7; TRBD1 agrees at 9 bases. Germline CDR1 MNHNS, CDR2 SASEGT. CDR3 size: 14 residues. Unmatched junction bases numbered 4, after V lost 4 bases and J lost 3 bases. The CDR3 sequence is CASSVTGGGYEQYF. CDR3 bases: TGTGCCAGCAGTGTGACAGGGGGAGGCTACGAGCAGTACTTC.

This clonotype has only a few counts. V gene TRBV12-3 or TRBV12-4 combines with J gene TRBJ1-5, with 8 positions matching TRBD1. The CDR3 runs 17 residues. Trimming removed 1 base from V and 0 bases from J; junction bases left unmatched: 5. DNA for the CDR3: TGTGCCAGCAGTTTAGAGGGACAGGTAAATAGCAATCAGCCCCAGCATTTT. Amino acid sequence: CASSLEGQVNSNQPQHF.

This clonotype appeared many times. This chain joins TRBV6-1 and TRBJ1-1; D call uncertain. The CDR3 is 14 residues long. The germline V gene has CDR1 MNHNS and CDR2 SASEGT. Deletions cut 2 bases from V and 8 bases from J, with 15 bases between. The CDR3 coding sequence is TGTGCCAGCAGTGAACGGGGAGGGCTAGCCGAAGCTTTCTTT. Translated, it gives CASSERGGLAEAFF.

CDR3 in amino acids: CASSQGSKNTEAFF. For the CDR3, the DNA is TGTGCCAGCAGCCAAGGTTCAAAGAACACTGAAGCTTTCTTT. This rearrangement joins TRBV3-1 to TRBJ1-1, with D uncertain. The CDR3 has 14 amino acids. V was clipped by 1 base and J by 1 base, with 7 bases between them. Germline V gene sequence: CDR1 LGHDT, CDR2 YNNKEL (reference sequence). The full variable domain, completed using reference TRBV3-1 and TRBJ1-1, is DTAVSQTPKYLVTQMGNDKSIKCEQNLGHDTMYWYKQDSKKFLKIMFSYNNKELIINETVPNRFSPKSPDKAHLNLHINSLELGDSAVYFCASSQGSKNTEAFFGQGTRLTVV.

This clonotype has at least ten counts. V is TRBV29-1 and J is TRBJ2-5; 7 bases match TRBD1. The CDR3 totals 12 residues. The V gene's germline CDR1 is SQVTM and CDR2 ANQGSEA. Trimming took 4 bases from V and 5 from J; bases not matched to a gene: 4. The CDR3: CSVGRGQETQYF. CDR3 nucleotides: TGCAGCGTTGGAAGGGGGCAGGAGACCCAGTACTTC. Using reference TRBV29-1 and TRBJ2-5 for the parts outside the CDR3, the full variable domain is SAVISQKPSRDICQRGTSLTIQCQVDSQVTMMFWYRQQPGQSLTLIATANQGSEATYESGFVIDKFPISRPNLTFSTLTVSNMSPEDSSIYLCSVGRGQETQYFGPGTRLLVL.

This clonotype was counted ten times or more. The J gene is TRBJ1-2, the V gene TRBV19; 8 bases line up with TRBD1. Germline V gene data show CDR1 as LNHDA and CDR2 as SQIVND (reference sequence). V shed 5 bases and J 7 bases; nucleotides not matched to a gene: 9. The CDR3 consists of 14 residues. The CDR3 loop is CASSVTGQVSGYTF. Here the CDR3 DNA reads TGTGCCAGTAGTGTCACGGGACAGGTTTCTGGCTACACCTTC. Full variable domain (outside the CDR3, taken from reference TRBV19 and TRBJ1-2): DGGITQSPKYLFRKEGQNVTLSCEQNLNHDAMYWYRQDPGQGLRLIYYSQIVNDFQKGDIAEGYSVSREKKESFPLTVTSAQKNPTAFYLCASSVTGQVSGYTFGSGTRLTVV.

J is TRBJ1-6 and V is TRBV6-9; D remains ambiguous. Germline V CDR1 and CDR2: MNHGY, SVAAGI. V lost 2 bases, J lost 10 bases, and 12 bases lay in between. The CDR3 covers 14 residues. CDR3 nucleotides: TGTGCCAGCAGTTATGAGGGCGCGGAGTCACCCCTCCACTTT. It specifies CASSYEGAESPLHF.

The chain uses TRBV5-1 and TRBJ2-5; D gene uncertain. CDR1 is SGHRS and CDR2 is YFSETQ in the germline V gene. The V and J ends lost 7 bases and 5 bases respectively, with 15 bases between them. CDR3 length equals 13 residues. CDR3 in DNA: TGCGCCAGCTCCGGCCCGGCTGGGGAGACCCAGTACTTC. Its protein is CASSGPAGETQYF.

The sample holds many counts of this clonotype. This rearrangement joins TRBV9 to TRBJ1-6, with D hard to call. The germline V gene has CDR1 SGDLS and CDR2 YYNGEE. The CDR3 consists of 12 residues. The V end lost 0 bases, the J end lost 13 bases, and 8 bases lay between the germline ends. CDR3 sequence reads: CASSVGLLPLHF. The CDR3 bases are TGTGCCAGCAGCGTAGGGCTACTCCCCCTCCACTTT.

The V gene is TRBV15, the J gene TRBJ1-1; D unresolved. This CDR3 comprises 18 residues. The germline V gene has CDR1 LNHNV and CDR2 YYDKDF (reference sequence). V was trimmed by 0 bases and J by 3 bases, leaving 20 bases between them. CDR3 coding DNA: TGTGCCACCAGCAGAGATCTCTTACCCAACGGGGAGGACACTGAAGCTTTCTTT. It codes for CATSRDLLPNGEDTEAFF.

J is TRBJ1-3 and V is TRBV7-2; TRBD1 is a possible D gene (6 bases). The CDR3 contains 15 residues. Germline CDR1 is SGHTA and CDR2 is FQGNSA. V lost 2 bases to trimming and J lost 4 bases, with 12 bases between them. The CDR3 region has the DNA TGTGCCAGCAGCTTACCGGCAGGGGAAGGAAACACCATATATTTT. Translating it yields CASSLPAGEGNTIYF.